These 16 T cell receptor beta chains came from one sample sequenced in a study of control samples from healthy donors and cancer patients. Assay used: immunoSEQ multiplex PCR; TCRdb lists only in-frame clones, some missing. Of 100,000 to 150,000 clones listed, about 90% are singletons. Source material: blood. These receptor sequences come from a man aged 18 to 29 in good health.

Only one count was recorded for this clone. CDR3 amino acids: CASNPDRHSNYGYTF. Written as DNA, the CDR3 is TGCGCCAGCAACCCTGACAGGCATTCTAACTATGGCTACACCTTC. The J gene is TRBJ1-2, the V gene TRBV5-1; tentatively, D is TRBD1 (6 bases). The V end was cut by 6 bases, the J end by 0 bases, with 15 bases between. This CDR3 comprises 15 residues. Germline V gene sequence: CDR1 SGHRS, CDR2 YFSETQ.

This chain joins TRBV29-1 and TRBJ2-3; 8 bases are shared with TRBD2. Germline values: CDR1 SQVTM, CDR2 ANQGSEA. The CDR3 runs 13 residues. With 6 bases clipped from V and 3 bases from J, the junction kept 5 bases outside the gene matches. The CDR3 here is CSVPKRGTDTQYF. CDR3 bases: TGCAGCGTCCCCAAGCGGGGGACAGATACGCAGTATTTT.

This clone has only one observation. This rearrangement joins TRBV14 to TRBJ1-1, with TRBD1 matching over 9 bases. CDR1 is SGHDN, CDR2 FVKESK, per germline. V lost 6 bases and J lost 6; bases outside the gene matches: 2. The CDR3 runs 12 residues. The CDR3 here is CASRGTGPEAFF. The DNA for the CDR3 is TGTGCCAGCAGGGGGACAGGGCCTGAAGCTTTCTTT. Using reference TRBV14 and TRBJ1-1 for the parts outside the CDR3, the full variable domain is EAGVTQFPSHSVIEKGQTVTLRCDPISGHDNLYWYRRVMGKEIKFLLHFVKESKQDESGMPNNRFLAERTGGTYSTLKVQPAELEDSGVYFCASRGTGPEAFFGQGTRLTVV.

The chain employs TRBV29-1 and TRBJ1-2; TRBD1 might be the D (5 bases). V dropped 0 bases and J dropped 2 bases, with 7 bases sitting between them. This CDR3 has 13 amino acids. Per the germline V gene, CDR1 is SQVTM and CDR2 is ANQGSEA. CDR3 in DNA: TGCAGCGTTGAAGATGGGACGAACTATGGCTACACCTTC. It translates to CSVEDGTNYGYTF.

The chain is built from TRBV12-3 or TRBV12-4 and TRBJ2-5; D not certain. V lost 2 bases to trimming and J lost 2 bases, with 3 bases between them. The CDR3 has 12 residues. For the CDR3, the DNA is TGTGCCAGCAGTTTACTGCAAGAGACCCAGTACTTC. Its translation: CASSLLQETQYF.

The chain has TRBV15 and TRBJ2-1, with D uncertain. Germline CDR1 reads LNHNV; CDR2 reads YYDKDF (reference sequence). The V gene lost 0 bases and the J gene lost 10 bases, with 13 bases spanning the gap. This CDR3 comprises 14 residues. The CDR3 bases are TGTGCCACCAGCAGAGATTTTAGGGCACGAGAGCAGTTCTTC. Its protein product is CATSRDFRAREQFF.

This chain connects TRBV5-1 to TRBJ2-3; D is unresolved. CDR1 is SGHRS, CDR2 YFSETQ, per germline. The CDR3 runs to 14 residues. The germline V and J ends were trimmed by 4 bases and 1 base, with 10 bases remaining between them. CDR3 residues: CASSADPRTDTQYF. The DNA for the CDR3 is TGCGCCAGCAGCGCAGACCCGCGCACAGATACGCAGTATTTT.

The chain joins TRBV11-2 to TRBJ2-7, with D unresolved. Looked up from germline, CDR1 is SGHAT and CDR2 is FQNNGV. The CDR3 loop spans 12 amino acids. Trimming cost V 4 bases and J 3 bases, with 7 bases left between them. The chain's CDR3 is CASSSGVYEQYF. The CDR3 DNA reads as TGTGCCAGCAGCTCAGGAGTCTACGAGCAGTACTTC.

This chain connects TRBV7-9 to TRBJ2-7; tentatively, D is TRBD1 (5 bases). With 4 bases removed from V and 5 bases from J, the gap between germline ends came to 9 bases. CDR3 length: 12 amino acids. Germline V CDR1 and CDR2: SEHNR, FQNEAQ (reference sequence). The CDR3 nucleotides read TGTGCCAGCAGCTCCCAGACAGACGAGCAGTACTTC. Amino acids: CASSSQTDEQYF.

This clone has only a few counts. The rearrangement uses TRBV11-1 and TRBJ1-2, with D unclear. Germline values: CDR1 SGHAT, CDR2 FQDESV (reference sequence). The V end was cut by 3 bases, the J end by 4 bases, with 15 bases between. The CDR3 sequence is 15 residues long. The CDR3 nucleotides read TGTGCCAGCAGCTTTATTTCGGATTCAACCTATGGCTACACCTTC. This translates into CASSFISDSTYGYTF. The full variable domain, its missing parts supplied by reference TRBV11-1 and TRBJ1-2, is EAEVAQSPRYKITEKSQAVAFWCDPISGHATLYWYRQILGQGPELLVQFQDESVVDDSQLPKDRFSAERLKGVDSTLKIQPAELGDSAMYLCASSFISDSTYGYTFGSGTRLTVV.

This sequence joins TRBV30 and TRBJ2-1; possibly TRBD2 for D (5 bases). Germline V CDR1 and CDR2: GTSNPN, SVGIG (reference sequence). This CDR3 is built from 13 residues. Trimming pared 2 bases from V and 2 bases from J, leaving 7 bases between. This CDR3 is CAWSRDPYNEQFF. In nucleotides, the CDR3 is TGTGCCTGGAGTCGGGATCCCTACAATGAGCAGTTCTTC.

The chain has TRBV6-1 and TRBJ1-1; D uncertain. The V gene lost 3 bases and the J gene lost 2 bases, with 13 bases spanning the gap. This CDR3 region has 15 residues. Looked up from germline, CDR1 is MNHNS and CDR2 is SASEGT. CDR3 residues: CASSDEQIVNTEAFF. In DNA, the CDR3 is TGTGCCAGCAGTGACGAACAGATCGTCAACACTGAAGCTTTCTTT.

With regard to this clone: The germline gene is not matched at one end of the junction; a read error may be the cause. This rearrangement joins TRBV7-7 to TRBJ2-3, with unresolved D. There are 14 residues in the CDR3. The germline V gene has CDR1 SSHAT and CDR2 FNYEAQ (reference sequence). In nucleotides, the CDR3 is TGTGCTAGCAGCCCTACCGGCTACGCAGATACGCAGTATTTT. Translated: CASSPTGYADTQYF.

The chain carries TRBV7-9 and TRBJ1-5, with D possibly TRBD1 on 5 matching bases. V gave up 5 bases and J gave up 2 bases, with 10 bases separating them. CDR1 SEHNR and CDR2 FQNEAQ come from the germline V gene (reference sequence). This CDR3 spans 14 amino acids. Here the CDR3 DNA reads TGTGCCAGCAGCCATCTAGGGGGCAATCAGCCCCAGCATTTT. This encodes CASSHLGGNQPQHF.

The rearrangement links TRBV2 to TRBJ1-5; D perhaps matches TRBD1 (6 bases). The germline V gene has CDR1 SNHLY and CDR2 FYNNEI. The CDR3 extends over 15 amino acids. V lost 10 bases to trimming and J lost 2 bases, with 18 bases between them. The CDR3 sequence is CATLKQGGGNQPQHF. CDR3 bases: TGTGCCACCCTGAAACAGGGTGGTGGCAATCAGCCCCAGCATTTT.

V and J are TRBV5-6 and TRBJ2-7; D remains unclear. Looked up from germline, CDR1 is SGHDT and CDR2 is YYEEEE. V was cut by 4 bases and J by 2 bases, with 16 bases left in between. The CDR3 totals 15 residues. CDR3 sequence (DNA): TGTGCCAGCAGCCCTCCGGGCTCAAGTGCCTACGAGCAGTACTTC. It codes for CASSPPGSSAYEQYF.